What follows are 19 T cell receptor beta chains derived from one specimen sequenced in a study of neurological immune-mediated disorders. One entry per CDR3 protein results from TCRdb running MiXCR on the 5' RACE reads. Among roughly 50,000 distinct CDR3 sequences listed, about 12% were seen once. Material for sequencing was PBMCs. The receptors shown here come from a woman aged 55-70 years with HTLV-1-associated myelopathy (HAM/TSP).

This clonotype was detected ten times or more. The gene calls are TRBV5-1 and TRBJ2-2; 9 positions agree with TRBD2. The CDR3 covers 16 residues. Germline CDR1 SGHRS, CDR2 YFSETQ. Trimming at V came to 3 bases and at J to 7 bases, leaving 10 bases not matched to a gene. The CDR3 loop is CASSSTGTSKGGELFF. Here the CDR3 DNA reads TGCGCCAGCAGCTCTACCGGGACTAGCAAAGGCGGGGAGCTGTTTTTT. Supplemented by reference TRBV5-1 and TRBJ2-2, the full variable domain reads KAGVTQTPRYLIKTRGQQVTLSCSPISGHRSVSWYQQTPGQGLQFLFEYFSETQRNKGNFPGRFSGRQFSNSRSEMNVSTLELGDSALYLCASSSTGTSKGGELFFGEGSRLTVL.

This clonotype was detected many times. This chain joins TRBV5-5 and TRBJ2-3; 9 bases are shared with TRBD1. The trim removed 1 base at V and 0 bases at J, leaving 9 bases unmatched. The CDR3 is made up of 18 amino acids. Germline loops: CDR1 SGHKS, CDR2 YYEKEE (reference sequence). The CDR3 loop reads CASSLPLQGAGSTDTQYF. CDR3 nucleotides: TGTGCCAGCAGCTTGCCCTTACAGGGGGCTGGGAGCACAGATACGCAGTATTTT.

This clonotype was detected many times. For the CDR3, the DNA is TGTGCCATCAGCTTCGGGACTCAAGAGACCCAGTACTTC. Residues: CAISFGTQETQYF. V usage is TRBV10-3 and J usage is TRBJ2-5; tentative D call: TRBD2 (6 bases). This CDR3 comprises 13 residues. Germline values: CDR1 ENHRY, CDR2 SYGVKD. The V end lost 6 bases, the J end lost 2 bases, and 10 bases lay between the germline ends.

This clonotype was seen many times. The chain combines TRBV5-1 with TRBJ1-1; D remains ambiguous. This CDR3 is built from 13 residues. Between the trimmed V and J ends, which lost 1 base and 8 bases, there was a span of 12 bases. The germline V gene has CDR1 SGHRS and CDR2 YFSETQ. The CDR3 DNA is TGCGCCAGCAGCTTGCTAGCGGGCGTCGAAGCTTTCTTT. Translated, it gives CASSLLAGVEAFF.

The sample holds many counts of this clonotype. The chain has TRBV18 and TRBJ1-2; a weak D match, TRBD1 (5 bases). Trimming took off 3 bases at V and 8 bases at J, with 13 bases between the two ends. Per germline, CDR1 KGHSH and CDR2 LQKENI. The CDR3 totals 13 residues. The chain's CDR3 is CASSPQGEFGYTF. The CDR3 region has the DNA TGTGCCAGCTCACCCCAGGGTGAGTTCGGCTACACCTTC.

The rearrangement uses TRBV12-3 or TRBV12-4 and TRBJ2-7; 9 bases line up with TRBD2. The V and J ends lost 5 bases and 3 bases, in that order; junction bases with no gene match: 8. The length of the CDR3 is 15 residues. CDR3 sequence: CASSQSGLAYYEQYF. For the CDR3, the DNA is TGTGCCAGCAGTCAGTCGGGACTAGCATACTACGAGCAGTACTTC.

This clonotype was counted many times. The chain links TRBV15 to TRBJ2-2, with TRBD1 identical over 7 bases. Losses at the gene ends were 2 bases for V and 3 bases for J; bases not matched to a gene: 0. Germline CDR1 is LNHNV and CDR2 is YYDKDF (reference sequence). This CDR3 contains 14 residues. The CDR3 sequence: CATSRQGDTGELFF. In nucleotides, the CDR3 is TGTGCCACCAGCAGACAGGGGGACACCGGGGAGCTGTTTTTT.

In its sample, this clonotype was seen many times. CDR3 sequence: CASTTGGANTGELFF. The DNA for the CDR3 is TGTGCCAGCACGACCGGGGGCGCGAACACCGGGGAGCTGTTTTTT. The chain links TRBV28 to TRBJ2-2; D tentatively fits TRBD1 or TRBD2 (6 bases each). This CDR3 spans 15 amino acids. The V end was cut by 7 bases, the J end by 0 bases, with 12 bases between. CDR1 MDHEN and CDR2 SYDVKM come from the germline V gene.

In its sample, this clonotype was seen many times. J is TRBJ2-7 and V is TRBV20-1; 8 bases match TRBD2. Germline V gives CDR1 DFQATT, CDR2 SNEGSKA (reference sequence). The CDR3 length is 15 residues. The V segment lost 1 base and the J segment 0 bases; nucleotides outside the gene matches: 5. The DNA for the CDR3 is TGCAGTGCTAGAGGCGGGACTAGTGGCTCCTACGAGCAGTACTTC. Translation: CSARGGTSGSYEQYF.

This clonotype was seen ten or more times. V usage is TRBV3-1 and J usage is TRBJ2-6, with 7 bases lining up with TRBD2. CDR3 length equals 15 residues. J was trimmed by 3 bases and V by 3 bases; bases with no gene match: 2. The germline V gene has CDR1 LGHDT and CDR2 YNNKEL (reference sequence). The CDR3 spells CASSQGGGGANVLTF. Here the CDR3 DNA reads TGTGCCAGCAGCCAGGGCGGGGGTGGGGCCAACGTCCTGACTTTC.

This clonotype was counted at least ten times. This chain connects TRBV7-2 to TRBJ2-2; the D gene is possibly TRBD2 (5 bases). CDR3 length: 13 amino acids. Trimming removed 5 bases from V and 6 bases from J, with 10 bases in between. The germline V gene has CDR1 SGHTA and CDR2 FQGNSA. The CDR3, as DNA: TGTGCCAGCAGCCGTCCGGGGTCCGGGGAGCTGTTTTTT. Translated: CASSRPGSGELFF.

The chain carries TRBV29-1 and TRBJ2-3; D tentatively reads TRBD1 or TRBD2 (5 bases each). Germline V lookup: CDR1 SQVTM, CDR2 ANQGSEA. V lost 7 bases and J lost 0, with 17 bases in between. The CDR3 has 15 amino acids. The CDR3 bases are TGCAGCGCCAGCCCCGGGACGCAGAGCACAGATACGCAGTATTTT. Protein: CSASPGTQSTDTQYF.

This clonotype was picked up many times. This chain links TRBV7-9 with TRBJ2-5; 11 positions match TRBD2. The CDR3 has 16 residues. Germline assignment: CDR1 SEHNR and CDR2 FQNEAQ (reference sequence). V shed 3 bases and J 4 bases; nucleotides not matched to a gene: 7. CDR3 in amino acids: CASSLGTSGNTETQYF. The DNA for the CDR3 is TGTGCCAGCAGCTTGGGGACTAGCGGTAACACAGAGACCCAGTACTTC.

In its sample, this clonotype was seen many times. The gene calls are TRBV5-1 and TRBJ1-2; D might be TRBD1 (5 bases). This CDR3 contains 14 residues. V was pared by 0 bases and J by 7 bases, with 13 bases between. Germline values: CDR1 SGHRS, CDR2 YFSETQ. CDR3 coding DNA: TGCGCCAGCAGCTTGGCCGAGGGACTTTCTGGCTACACCTTC. It specifies CASSLAEGLSGYTF.

This clonotype was seen many times. The V call is TRBV20-1, the J call TRBJ1-2; D is possibly TRBD1 (5 bases). Germline CDR1 and CDR2: DFQATT and SNEGSKA (reference sequence). With 8 bases removed from V and 7 bases from J, the gap between germline ends came to 8 bases. The CDR3 length is 9 residues. The CDR3 here is CSPGFGYTF. CDR3 DNA sequence: TGCAGTCCAGGGTTTGGCTACACCTTC.

This rearrangement joins TRBV5-1 to TRBJ2-5, with 8 nucleotides matching TRBD2. Germline V gene sequence: CDR1 SGHRS, CDR2 YFSETQ. With 0 bases clipped from V and 8 bases from J, the junction kept 9 bases outside the gene matches. This CDR3 spans 15 amino acids. Here the CDR3 reads CASSLESSGLDTQYF. The CDR3 region has the DNA TGCGCCAGCAGCTTGGAGTCTAGCGGGCTAGACACCCAGTACTTC.

In its sample, this clonotype was seen many times. The DNA for the CDR3 is TGCGCCAGCAGCCAAGATGTTAAGGGGCGGATCCCCAATCAGCCCCAGCATTTT. Its translation: CASSQDVKGRIPNQPQHF. The chain links TRBV4-1 to TRBJ1-5, with a possible D match to TRBD1 (5 bases). Between the trimmed V and J ends, which lost 0 bases and 3 bases, there was a span of 18 bases. Per the germline V gene, CDR1 is MGHRA and CDR2 is YSYEKL. The CDR3 totals 18 residues.

Many counts were recorded for this clonotype. The chain recombines TRBV12-3 or TRBV12-4 with TRBJ2-1; the D is unclear. Trimming pared 7 bases from V and 2 bases from J, leaving 12 bases between. This CDR3 region has 14 residues. The CDR3 region is CASKVGETYNEQFF. Here the CDR3 DNA reads TGTGCCAGCAAAGTCGGTGAAACCTACAATGAGCAGTTCTTC.

This clonotype has at least ten counts. The chain carries TRBV5-1 and TRBJ2-7; possible D gene TRBD1, 5 bases. Germline V gene sequence: CDR1 SGHRS, CDR2 YFSETQ. The CDR3 is 15 amino acids. V was shortened by 7 bases and J by 3 bases, with 20 bases between the two germline ends. This CDR3 reads CASALDPGNVYEQYF. The CDR3 bases are TGCGCCAGCGCGCTTGACCCAGGGAACGTCTACGAGCAGTACTTC.